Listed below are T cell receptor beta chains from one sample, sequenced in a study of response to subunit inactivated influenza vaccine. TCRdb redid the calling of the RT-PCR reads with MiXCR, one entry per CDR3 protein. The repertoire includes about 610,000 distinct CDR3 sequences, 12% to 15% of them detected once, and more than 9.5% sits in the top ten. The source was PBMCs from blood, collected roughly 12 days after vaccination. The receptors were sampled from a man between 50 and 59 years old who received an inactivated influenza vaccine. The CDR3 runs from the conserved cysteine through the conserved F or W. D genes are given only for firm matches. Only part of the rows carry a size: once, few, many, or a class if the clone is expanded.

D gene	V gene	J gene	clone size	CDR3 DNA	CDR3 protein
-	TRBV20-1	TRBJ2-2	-	TGCAGTGCTAGAAAACTTAAGGGAGAGAACACCGGGGAGCTGTTTTTT	CSARKLKGENTGELFF
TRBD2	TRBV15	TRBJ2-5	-	TGTGCCACCAGACTAGCGGCACAAGAGACCCAGTACTTC	CATRLAAQETQYF
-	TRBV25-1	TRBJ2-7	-	TGTGCCAGCAGTAGACAGGAGAGCTCCTACGAGCAGTACTTC	CASSRQESSYEQYF
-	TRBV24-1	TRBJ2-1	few	TGTGCCACCGAGAATTACAATGAGCAGTTCTTC	CATENYNEQFF
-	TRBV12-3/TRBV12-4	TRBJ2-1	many	TGTGCCAGCAGACCCGGGACTGGTGCTAATGAGCAGTTCTTC	CASRPGTGANEQFF
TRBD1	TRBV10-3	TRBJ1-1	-	TGTGCCATCAGAACAGACAGGGCCAACACTGAAGCTTTCTTT	CAIRTDRANTEAFF
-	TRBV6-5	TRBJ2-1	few	TGTGCCAGCAGTTACTCGAACGGCAATGAGCAGTTCTTC	CASSYSNGNEQFF
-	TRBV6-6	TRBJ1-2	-	TGTGCCACCGGACCGACGGTCTATGGCTACACCTTC	CATGPTVYGYTF
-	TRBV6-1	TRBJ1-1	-	TGTGCCAGCACCCGGGGCGGCAGTGAAGCTTTCTTT	CASTRGGSEAFF
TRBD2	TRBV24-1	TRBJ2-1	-	TGTGCCACCAGTGATGCCAGATGGGGGGGGTCCTACAATGAGCAGTTCTTC	CATSDARWGGSYNEQFF
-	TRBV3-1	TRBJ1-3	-	TGTGCCAGCAGCCAAGTTCTGGCACACGGGGGAAACACCATATATTTT	CASSQVLAHGGNTIYF
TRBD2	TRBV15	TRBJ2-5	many	TGTGCCACCAGCAGAGATCGGCCTAGCGGGGGGCAAGAGACCCAGTACTTC	CATSRDRPSGGQETQYF
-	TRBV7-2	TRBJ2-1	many	TGTGCCAGCAGCTTAAGGTTCTATGAGCAGTTCTTC	CASSLRFYEQFF
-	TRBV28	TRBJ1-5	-	TGTGCCAGCAGTCGGATACCGGGACACTATAGCAATCAGCCCCAGCATTTT	CASSRIPGHYSNQPQHF
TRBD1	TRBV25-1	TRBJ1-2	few	TGTGCCAGCCGATGGACAGGGGGCCTCTACACCTTC	CASRWTGGLYTF
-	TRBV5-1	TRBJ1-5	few	TGCGCCAGCAGCGTGTCGGGGGTTAGCAATCAGCCCCAGCATTTT	CASSVSGVSNQPQHF
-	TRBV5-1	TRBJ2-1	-	TGCGCCAGCAGCTTGGGAAAGAATGAGCAGTTCTTC	CASSLGKNEQFF
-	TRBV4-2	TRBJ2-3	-	TGTGCCAGCAGCCAAGCCACTATTGGGGGCACAGATACGCAGTATTTT	CASSQATIGGTDTQYF
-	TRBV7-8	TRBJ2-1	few	TGTGCCAGCAGCTATCGGGGAGGAATATACAATGAGCAGTTCTTC	CASSYRGGIYNEQFF
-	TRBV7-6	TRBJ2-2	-	TGTGCCAGCACCCTAACGGAGAACACCGGGGAGCTGTTTTTT	CASTLTENTGELFF
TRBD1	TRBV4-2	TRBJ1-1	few	TGTGCCAGCAGCCAAGAGAGGACAGACAGGGTTCAGATAAACACTGAAGCTTTCTTT	CASSQERTDRVQINTEAFF
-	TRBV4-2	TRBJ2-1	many	TGTGCCAGCAGCCAAGATCGCAATAGATACAATGAGCAGTTCTTC	CASSQDRNRYNEQFF
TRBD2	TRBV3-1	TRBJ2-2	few	TGTGCCAGCAGCCGGGGACTAGCGACCGGGGAGCTGTTTTTT	CASSRGLATGELFF
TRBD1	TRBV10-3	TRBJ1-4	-	TGTGCCATCAGTGCAGAGGGGGCTCCTAATGAAAAACTGTTTTTT	CAISAEGAPNEKLFF
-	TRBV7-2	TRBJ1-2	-	TGTGCCAGCAGCTTAGCGACGGAGGGCTACACCTTC	CASSLATEGYTF
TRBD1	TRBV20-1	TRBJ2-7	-	TGCAGTGCTAGAAAAGGGGGCTGGTCCCTCGAGCAGTACTTC	CSARKGGWSLEQYF
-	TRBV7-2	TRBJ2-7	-	TGTGCCAGCAGCTTAGCGTCCGGGGCCGAGCAGTACTTC	CASSLASGAEQYF
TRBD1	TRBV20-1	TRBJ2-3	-	TGCAGTGCAGGCAGACAGGGTTTTGGCACAGATACGCAGTATTTT	CSAGRQGFGTDTQYF
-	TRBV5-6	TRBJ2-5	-	TGTGCCAGCAGCTTACCGGGAGTGAAGACCCAGTACTTC	CASSLPGVKTQYF
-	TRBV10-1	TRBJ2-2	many	TGCGCCAGCAGACCACAGACAGGGAACACCGGGGAGCTGTTTTTT	CASRPQTGNTGELFF
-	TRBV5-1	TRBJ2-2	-	TGCGCCAGCTCGGTCAGGTCGGACACCGGGGAGCTGTTTTTT	CASSVRSDTGELFF
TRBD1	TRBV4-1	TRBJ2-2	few	TGCGCCAGCAGCGAGACAGGGACCAGGACCGGGGAGCTGTTTTTT	CASSETGTRTGELFF
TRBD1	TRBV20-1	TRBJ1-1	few	TGCAGTGCTAGTAGGACAGGGACGGGAACTGAAGCTTTCTTT	CSASRTGTGTEAFF
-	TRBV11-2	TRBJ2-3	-	TGTGCCAGCAGCTTAGACCATTTCAGTCTCAGCACAGATACGCAGTATTTT	CASSLDHFSLSTDTQYF
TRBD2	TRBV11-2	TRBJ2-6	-	TGTGCCAGCAGTTACAAACTAGCGGGGGCTGGGGCCAACGTCCTGACTTTC	CASSYKLAGAGANVLTF
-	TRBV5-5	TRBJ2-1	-	TGTGCCAGCAGCTTGGTTCAGGGTGAGCAGTTCTTC	CASSLVQGEQFF
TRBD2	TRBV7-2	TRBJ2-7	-	TGTGCCAGCAGCTTAGCGCAAGCGGGAGGGAGCTCCTACGAGCAGTACTTC	CASSLAQAGGSSYEQYF
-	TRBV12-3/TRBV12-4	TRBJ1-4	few	TGTGCCAGCAGCGCATATTGGGGGCGGGATGAAAAACTGTTTTTT	CASSAYWGRDEKLFF
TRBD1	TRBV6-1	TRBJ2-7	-	TGTGCCAGCAGACCGGACAGGGATACCTACGAGCAGTACTTC	CASRPDRDTYEQYF
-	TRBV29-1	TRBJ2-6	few	TGCAGCGTTACCAGGGCTGGGGCCAACGTCCTGACTTTC	CSVTRAGANVLTF
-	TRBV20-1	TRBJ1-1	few	TGCAGTGCCCCGTCCCCCTCTGAAGCTTTCTTT	CSAPSPSEAFF
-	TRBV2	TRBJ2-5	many	TGTGCCAGCAGTGGACCTGGCCGGGGAGAGACCCAGTACTTC	CASSGPGRGETQYF
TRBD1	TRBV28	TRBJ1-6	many	TGTGCCAGCAGTCCAGGGACAGGGGATAATTCACCCCTCCACTTT	CASSPGTGDNSPLHF
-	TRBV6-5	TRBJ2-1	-	TGTGCCAGCAGTTACTCGACATTAGCTGAAGGGCAGTTCTTC	CASSYSTLAEGQFF
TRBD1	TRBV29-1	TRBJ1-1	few	TGCAGCGTAGCAACAGGGGTGAACACTGAAGCTTTCTTT	CSVATGVNTEAFF
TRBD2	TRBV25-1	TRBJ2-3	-	TGTGCCAGCGCGAGACTAGCGGGGACTAGCACAGATACGCAGTATTTT	CASARLAGTSTDTQYF
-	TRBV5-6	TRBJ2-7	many	TGTGCCAGCAGTGCTGGGGGCGAGCAGTACTTC	CASSAGGEQYF
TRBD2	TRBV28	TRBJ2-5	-	TGTGCCAGCAAGGGACTAGCGGGAGTAGAGACCCAGTACTTC	CASKGLAGVETQYF
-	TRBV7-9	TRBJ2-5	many	TGTGCCAGCAGCTTTAACAGGGCCCAAGAGACCCAGTACTTC	CASSFNRAQETQYF
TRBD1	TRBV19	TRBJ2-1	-	TGTGCCAGTAGTAGTATGGCAGGGGGCAATGAGCAGTTCTTC	CASSSMAGGNEQFF
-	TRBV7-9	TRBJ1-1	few	TGTGCCAGCAGCTTAGGGGGTCCGGACAGCGGGTTCGGGGCTTTCTTT	CASSLGGPDSGFGAFF
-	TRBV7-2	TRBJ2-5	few	TGTGCCAGCAGCTTAAGGTCAGGCCGGTACCAAGAGACCCAGTACTTC	CASSLRSGRYQETQYF
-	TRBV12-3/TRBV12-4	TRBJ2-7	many	TGTGCCAGCAGTTTATACGGTAACGAGCAGTACTTC	CASSLYGNEQYF
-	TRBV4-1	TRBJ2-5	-	TGCGCCAGCAGCCAAGATCCCGCCAGACAAGAGACCCAGTACTTC	CASSQDPARQETQYF
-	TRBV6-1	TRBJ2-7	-	TGTGCCAGCAGTATGTCGGGCCCAGGCGAGCAGTACTTC	CASSMSGPGEQYF
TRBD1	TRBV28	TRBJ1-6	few	TGTGCCAGCAGTTCGAGGACAGGGTGGGCTTCACCCCTCCACTTT	CASSSRTGWASPLHF
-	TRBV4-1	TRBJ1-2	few	TGCGCCAGCAGCCAAGCTCCGGGAAACTATGGCTACACCTTC	CASSQAPGNYGYTF
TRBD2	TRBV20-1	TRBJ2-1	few	TGCAGTGCTTCCGACCGGCCTAGCGGGAGCTCTGTAAATGAGCAGTTCTTC	CSASDRPSGSSVNEQFF
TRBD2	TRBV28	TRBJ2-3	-	TGTGCCAGCAGTTCCGGGACTAGCGGGAATATAGATACGCAGTATTTT	CASSSGTSGNIDTQYF